This is a list of T cell receptor beta chains from one sample in a study of immune characterization of retroperitoneal liposarcoma. Each CDR3 protein gets one entry after TCRdb re-called the PCR reads with MiXCR. The table shows more than 10,000 distinct CDR3 sequences, with about 45% occurring only once. The sequenced material came from tumor tissue. The receptors stem from a female donor with retroperitoneal liposarcoma. CDR3s include the opening cysteine and the closing phenylalanine or tryptophan. A D gene is named only where the DNA matches it firmly. Clone size is stated in some rows and not others, as once, few, many or a class when expanded.

len: 17; v_gene: TRBV6-5; j_gene: TRBJ1-2; d_gene: TRBD1; abundance: few; CDR3nt: TGTGCCAGCAGTTACTCGGGTCCGACAGGGGGCGGCTATGGCTACACCTTC; CDR3aa: CASSYSGPTGGGYGYTF
len: 14; v_gene: TRBV27; j_gene: TRBJ2-7; d_gene: TRBD1; abundance: .; CDR3nt: TGTGCCAGCAGTGCCGGGACAGGGCCTTACGAGCAGTACTTC; CDR3aa: CASSAGTGPYEQYF
len: 16; v_gene: TRBV6-8; j_gene: TRBJ1-3; d_gene: TRBD1; abundance: .; CDR3nt: TGTGCCAGCAGTTACGGACAGGGGAGCTCTGGAAACACCATATATTTT; CDR3aa: CASSYGQGSSGNTIYF
len: 15; v_gene: TRBV6-8; j_gene: TRBJ1-1; d_gene: TRBD1; abundance: once; CDR3nt: TGTGCCAGCAGTCCGAGGGGACAGGGGAATGAGAAAGCTTTCTTT; CDR3aa: CASSPRGQGNEKAFF
len: 14; v_gene: TRBV6-1; j_gene: TRBJ2-5; d_gene: TRBD2; abundance: few; CDR3nt: TGTGCCAGCAGGTACCAGCGGGGGCAAGAGACCCAGTACTTC; CDR3aa: CASRYQRGQETQYF
len: 16; v_gene: TRBV12-3/TRBV12-4; j_gene: TRBJ2-3; d_gene: .; abundance: .; CDR3nt: TGTGCCAGCAGTTTAGATGTGTGCGTGAGTACAGATACGCAGTATTTT; CDR3aa: CASSLDVCVSTDTQYF
len: 19; v_gene: TRBV6-1; j_gene: TRBJ2-6; d_gene: TRBD1; abundance: .; CDR3nt: TGTGCCAGCAGTAAGACTTGGACAGGGTTGCTCTCTGGGGCCAACGTCCTGACTTTC; CDR3aa: CASSKTWTGLLSGANVLTF
len: 16; v_gene: TRBV12-3/TRBV12-4; j_gene: TRBJ2-7; d_gene: TRBD2; abundance: few; CDR3nt: TGTGCCAGCAGTGCCGGGACTAGCGGGGGCCTTAGGGAGCAGTACTTC; CDR3aa: CASSAGTSGGLREQYF
len: 16; v_gene: TRBV7-6; j_gene: TRBJ2-7; d_gene: TRBD2; abundance: many; CDR3nt: TGTGCCAGCAGCCCAAGTGGCGGGAGTCTCTCCTACGAGCAGTACTTC; CDR3aa: CASSPSGGSLSYEQYF
len: 14; v_gene: TRBV12-3/TRBV12-4; j_gene: TRBJ2-1; d_gene: TRBD2; abundance: medium-sized; CDR3nt: TGTGCCAGCACGGTAGCGGGGAGTAACAATGAGCAGTTCTTC; CDR3aa: CASTVAGSNNEQFF
len: 15; v_gene: TRBV7-2; j_gene: TRBJ1-4; d_gene: .; abundance: many; CDR3nt: TGTGCCAGCAGCACGATGACAGGTTTGGGTGAAAAACTGTTTTTT; CDR3aa: CASSTMTGLGEKLFF